One and the same sample provided the 27 T cell receptor beta chains below, sequenced in a study of blood T cell repertoires in COVID-19 (dated by TCRdb to 2020 to 2021). Library preparation used the immunoSEQ multiplex PCR assay. The immuneACCESS repertoire file appears here via TCRdb, limited to in-frame rearrangements. These files lack a portion of the clones; in checked studies, under half of the deficit traces to unresolved V genes, and the cause of the others is not known. The sample table records 93,000 or so clones; roughly 88% of these occur just once. Around 3.2% of the sample belongs to the ten largest clones. Sequencing was performed on peripheral blood. The receptors originated from a human donor in a cohort sampled during active COVID-19.

The chain recombines TRBV7-2 with TRBJ1-5; no clear D. V was shortened by 4 bases and J by 1 base, with 14 bases between the two germline ends. Germline CDR1 is SGHTA and CDR2 is FQGNSA. The CDR3 contains 16 residues. The CDR3 DNA reads TGTGCCAGCAGCTGGGGAGGGCGGAGCAGCAATCAGCCCCAGCATTTT. Its protein is CASSWGGRSSNQPQHF.

The chain joins TRBV7-9 to TRBJ1-2, with TRBD1 identical over 7 bases. CDR1 is SEHNR, CDR2 FQNEAQ, per germline (reference sequence). Trimming took 5 bases from V and 4 from J; bases not matched to a gene: 7. The CDR3 contains 14 residues. Written as DNA, the CDR3 is TGTGCCAGCAGCGGGGTCGACAGGGCCTATGGCTACACCTTC. As protein: CASSGVDRAYGYTF.

V is TRBV6-2 or TRBV6-3 and J is TRBJ1-2; perhaps TRBD1 as D (6 bases). The V end was cut by 5 bases, the J end by 5 bases, with 6 bases between. The length of the CDR3 is 11 residues. Germline V gene sequence: CDR1 MNHEY, CDR2 SVGEGT. CDR3: CASSTGYGYTF. The CDR3, as DNA: TGTGCCAGCAGTACAGGGTATGGCTACACCTTC.

The genes are TRBV3-1 (or the pseudogene TRBV3-2) and TRBJ2-1; 8 bases line up with TRBD1. From germline, CDR1 is LGHDT and CDR2 YNNKEL (reference sequence). The CDR3 is 14 residues long. V shed 4 bases, J shed 6 bases, and the junction held 5 bases outside the gene matches. CDR3 nucleotide sequence: TGTGCCAGCAGCCCTCGACAGGGGCCCAATGAGCAGTTCTTC. Its protein is CASSPRQGPNEQFF.

The genes are TRBV7-2 and TRBJ2-3; D unresolved. V gave up 2 bases and J gave up 2 bases, with 11 bases separating them. Per the germline V gene, CDR1 is SGHTA and CDR2 is FQGNSA. The CDR3 consists of 15 residues. The CDR3 spells CASSLYGLLTDTQYF. In DNA, the CDR3 is TGTGCCAGCAGCTTATACGGTCTTCTCACAGATACGCAGTATTTT.

V gene TRBV14 combines with J gene TRBJ1-1; 9 bases are shared with TRBD1. The V and J ends lost 4 bases and 6 bases, in that order; junction bases with no gene match: 3. This CDR3 has 13 residues. CDR1 and CDR2 from the germline V gene are SGHDN and FVKESK. CDR3 sequence (DNA): TGTGCCAGCAGCCCCGGGACAGGGTCTGAAGCTTTCTTT. This sequence encodes CASSPGTGSEAFF.

The rearrangement joins TRBV7-3 to TRBJ2-3; 9 nucleotides match TRBD1. The germline CDR1 and CDR2 sequences are SGHTA and FQGTGA. CDR3 size: 15 residues. Trimming removed 5 bases from V and 3 bases from J; junction bases left unmatched: 6. In DNA, the CDR3 is TGTGCCAGCAGCCTTAGACAGGGGGGAACAGATACGCAGTATTTT. Translating it yields CASSLRQGGTDTQYF. Looking up the rest from reference TRBV7-3 and TRBJ2-3 gives the full variable domain: GAGVSQTPSNKVTEKGKYVELRCDPISGHTALYWYRQSLGQGPEFLIYFQGTGAADDSGLPNDRFFAVRPEGSVSTLKIQRTERGDSAVYLCASSLRQGGTDTQYFGPGTRLTVL.

The chain joins TRBV6-5 to TRBJ1-1; the match to TRBD1 covers 8 bases. This CDR3 is built from 13 residues. Germline V gene lookup returns CDR1 MNHEY and CDR2 SVGAGI. With 4 bases clipped from V and 6 bases from J, the junction kept 4 bases outside the gene matches. The CDR3 nucleotides are TGTGCCAGCAGTTGGACAGGGAAGTCTGAAGCTTTCTTT. It encodes CASSWTGKSEAFF.

The chain employs TRBV9 and TRBJ2-5; D gene ambiguous. This CDR3 has 14 residues. Germline values: CDR1 SGDLS, CDR2 YYNGEE. Trimming removed 0 bases from V and 1 base from J, with 7 bases in between. CDR3 sequence reads: CASSVGPVQETQYF. The CDR3 DNA reads as TGTGCCAGCAGCGTAGGTCCAGTCCAAGAGACCCAGTACTTC.

The chain recombines TRBV29-1 with TRBJ2-3; 10 bases agree with TRBD2. CDR3 size: 15 residues. V dropped 2 bases and J dropped 4; count of bases not matched to a gene: 6. Germline lookup yields CDR1 SQVTM and CDR2 ANQGSEA. CDR3 protein: CSVEPERGGSDTQYF. The DNA for the CDR3 is TGCAGCGTTGAACCCGAGCGGGGGGGGTCAGATACGCAGTATTTT.

This clone was observed a handful of times. This chain connects TRBV7-2 to TRBJ2-4; 7 bases line up with TRBD1. Germline loops: CDR1 SGHTA, CDR2 FQGNSA. V was clipped by 1 base and J by 2 bases; unmatched bases: 5. The CDR3 has 16 amino acids. CDR3 sequence (DNA): TGTGCCAGCAGCTTAGTAGGGGGCGCAACCAAAAACATTCAGTACTTC. Residues: CASSLVGGATKNIQYF.

This clone was counted a single time. The chain carries TRBV19 and TRBJ1-5; D perhaps matches TRBD1 (5 bases). The V gene lost 9 bases and the J gene lost 2 bases, with 20 bases spanning the gap. CDR3 length: 16 residues. Germline values: CDR1 LNHDA, CDR2 SQIVND (reference sequence). CDR3 sequence: CASTYRQGWGNQPQHF. CDR3 coding DNA: TGTGCCAGCACCTATAGGCAGGGATGGGGCAATCAGCCCCAGCATTTT. The whole variable domain, remainder taken from reference TRBV19 and TRBJ1-5, is DGGITQSPKYLFRKEGQNVTLSCEQNLNHDAMYWYRQDPGQGLRLIYYSQIVNDFQKGDIAEGYSVSREKKESFPLTVTSAQKNPTAFYLCASTYRQGWGNQPQHFGDGTRLSIL.

V is TRBV4-1 and J is TRBJ1-5; D perhaps matches TRBD1 (6 bases). Germline CDR1 is MGHRA and CDR2 is YSYEKL. Trimming stripped 3 bases from V and 8 bases from J, with 11 bases between. The CDR3 totals 13 residues. The CDR3: CASSHDTGKPQHF. The DNA of the CDR3 is TGCGCCAGCAGCCATGACACAGGGAAGCCCCAGCATTTT.

The chain employs TRBV24-1 and TRBJ1-2; 10 bases are a match to TRBD1. Germline V gene sequence: CDR1 KGHDR, CDR2 SFDVKD. The J segment lost 7 bases and the V segment lost 6 bases, leaving 4 bases of the junction unmatched. The CDR3 sequence is 13 residues long. The CDR3 reads CATSRTGGGGYTF. The CDR3 DNA reads TGTGCCACCAGTCGGACAGGGGGAGGTGGCTACACCTTC.

This clone was counted a single time. V is TRBV6-5 and J is TRBJ1-2, with a possible D match to TRBD1 (6 bases). The V end was cut by 8 bases, the J end by 6 bases, with 16 bases between. The germline V gene has CDR1 MNHEY and CDR2 SVGAGI. There are 13 residues in the CDR3. DNA of the CDR3: TGTGCCAGCCGGCGGGGGGCGACTAATGGCTACACCTTC. Protein product: CASRRGATNGYTF.

V is TRBV21-1 and J is TRBJ1-1; TRBD1 is taken as the D call from the table, unchecked against the DNA. TRBV21-1 is shown as a pseudogene. The CDR3 runs 14 residues. Written as DNA, the CDR3 is TGTGCCAGCAGCAAAGACAGGACCCGCCCTGAAGCTTTCTTT. Translated, it gives CASSKDRTRPEAFF.

The rearrangement joins TRBV30 to TRBJ1-1; D is ambiguous. CDR1 and CDR2 (germline): GTSNPN, SVGIG (reference sequence). This CDR3 is built from 13 residues. With 2 bases removed from V and 1 base from J, the gap between germline ends came to 8 bases. The CDR3 spells CAWSRTSNTEAFF. The CDR3 DNA reads TGTGCCTGGAGTAGGACTTCGAACACTGAAGCTTTCTTT.

V and J are TRBV4-3 and TRBJ2-7, with 8 bases identical to TRBD2. Germline CDR1 reads LGHNA; CDR2 reads YSLEER. J was trimmed by 3 bases and V by 4 bases; bases with no gene match: 8. This CDR3 has 15 residues. The CDR3 sequence is CASSLTSGGVYEQYF. The CDR3, as DNA: TGCGCCAGCAGCCTTACTAGCGGAGGAGTCTACGAGCAGTACTTC.

J is TRBJ2-2 and V is TRBV3-1 (or the pseudogene TRBV3-2); TRBD2 matches 7 bases. The CDR3 runs to 16 residues. Germline CDR1 is LGHDT and CDR2 is YNNKEL (reference sequence). V lost 2 bases, J lost 5 bases, and 8 bases stayed unmatched. CDR3 in amino acids: CASSQNSGGGTGELFF. In nucleotides, the CDR3 is TGTGCCAGCAGCCAAAATTCTGGGGGAGGGACCGGGGAGCTGTTTTTT.

The rearrangement uses TRBV10-2 and TRBJ2-7; D is undetermined. The ends were cut back, 8 bases at V and 2 bases at J, with 4 bases in the middle. The CDR3 covers 10 residues. Per germline, CDR1 WSHSY and CDR2 SAAADI. CDR3 DNA: TGCGCCAGCGGCCCCTACGAGCAGTACTTC. This gives the protein CASGPYEQYF.

This chain uses TRBV6-6 with TRBJ2-3; D call uncertain. Germline CDR1 is MNHNY and CDR2 is SVGAGI (reference sequence). This CDR3 is 12 amino acids long. V was cut by 8 bases and J by 2 bases, with 8 bases left in between. The CDR3 DNA reads as TGTGCCAGCGGCGGCTACACAGATACGCAGTATTTT. Its translation is CASGGYTDTQYF.

This chain uses TRBV3-1 (or the pseudogene TRBV3-2) with TRBJ2-6, with 8 bases lining up with TRBD1. The CDR3 is 18 amino acids. V was clipped by 1 base and J by 0 bases; unmatched bases: 5. The germline gives CDR1 LGHDT, CDR2 YNNKEL (reference sequence). This chain's CDR3 is CASSQAWTGISGANVLTF. CDR3 sequence (DNA): TGTGCCAGCAGCCAAGCCTGGACAGGGATCTCTGGGGCCAACGTCCTGACTTTC.

This chain links TRBV6-5 with TRBJ1-1; TRBD1 might be the D (5 bases). The ends were cut back, 7 bases at V and 5 bases at J, with 17 bases in the middle. In germline, CDR1 is MNHEY, CDR2 SVGAGI. The CDR3 is made up of 14 amino acids. CDR3 coding DNA: TGTGCCAGCACCCTAGTGGGGGGGGGAACTGAAGCTTTCTTT. The encoded protein is CASTLVGGGTEAFF.

This rearrangement joins TRBV7-2 to TRBJ2-3; D possibly corresponds to TRBD2 (5 bases). Germline V gene data show CDR1 as SGHTA and CDR2 as FQGNSA. The CDR3 is made up of 15 amino acids. Trimming removed 3 bases from V and 4 bases from J, with 14 bases in between. DNA for the CDR3: TGTGCCAGCAGCTTCGCCTCGGGGTGGGCAGATACGCAGTATTTT. Encoded protein: CASSFASGWADTQYF.

This clone has only a few counts. This rearrangement joins TRBV28 to TRBJ1-5; D remains ambiguous. V lost 3 bases and J lost 0, with 9 bases in between. CDR1 and CDR2 from the germline V gene are MDHEN and SYDVKM. The CDR3 length is 15 residues. The CDR3 here is CASSLGGYSNQPQHF. The CDR3 coding sequence is TGTGCCAGCAGTTTGGGCGGGTATAGCAATCAGCCCCAGCATTTT.

This chain uses TRBV7-6 with TRBJ1-5; tentatively, D is TRBD1 (6 bases). V was cut by 5 bases and J by 7 bases, with 12 bases left in between. This CDR3 is built from 13 residues. CDR1 is SGHVS, CDR2 FNYEAQ, per germline. CDR3 sequence reads: CASSPQGKQPQHF. The CDR3 DNA sequence: TGTGCCAGCAGCCCCCAGGGGAAACAGCCCCAGCATTTT. Combining the CDR3 with reference TRBV7-6 and TRBJ1-5 gives the whole variable domain GAGVSQSPRYKVTKRGQDVALRCDPISGHVSLYWYRQALGQGPEFLTYFNYEAQQDKSGLPNDRFSAERPEGSISTLTIQRTEQRDSAMYRCASSPQGKQPQHFGDGTRLSIL.

The chain recombines TRBV4-3 with TRBJ2-1, with D uncertain. This CDR3 is built from 17 residues. Trimming left V 0 bases short and J 7 bases short, with 19 bases between. CDR1 LGHNA and CDR2 YSLEER come from the germline V gene. The CDR3 bases are TGCGCCAGCAGCCAAGATTTTTCGCGCCCGAGGTGGAATGAGCAGTTCTTC. The encoded protein is CASSQDFSRPRWNEQFF.